This T cell receptor (beta chain) was found in a study of T cell responses to AZD1222 COVID-19 vaccine. Regarding the study as a whole: Nearly half of the spike-specific TCRs reportedly recognize variant regions that carry no mutations.

About this clone: Its antigen is undetermined.

Germline CDR1 SGHRS, CDR2 YFSETQ. The CDR3 runs 13 residues. Trimming left V 7 bases short and J 7 bases short, with 15 bases between. Assay used: immunoSEQ multiplex PCR; TCRdb lists only in-frame clones, some missing. The profile shows some 120,000 clones, approximately 88% of them singletons. V is TRBV5-1 and J is TRBJ2-1; D perhaps matches TRBD2 (5 bases). This receptor was identified in an adult in good health. Sequencing was performed on peripheral blood, taken on day 0 of MenACWY control vaccination. The CDR3 here is CASGIAAGNEQFF. CDR3 nucleotides: TGCGCCAGCGGGATTGCGGCGGGTAATGAGCAGTTCTTC.